These T cell receptor beta chains were read from a single sample in a study of T cells in Graves' hyperthyroidism and ophthalmopathy. MiXCR, run by TCRdb on the multiplex PCR reads, gives a single entry per CDR3 protein. There are some 510,000 distinct CDR3 sequences in the sample; just over 45% occur only once, and about 7.8% lies in the top ten. The sample consisted of peripheral blood or thyroid tissue (not recorded which). The receptors here all came from a young woman with Graves' hyperthyroidism. CDR3s include the opening cysteine and the closing phenylalanine or tryptophan. A D gene is named only where the DNA matches it firmly. Not all rows give a size; the values are once, few, many and, for expanded clones, a class.

size: .
D: .
V: TRBV10-3
J: TRBJ2-1
CDR3: CAISGTQNLQVYNEQFF
DNA: TGTGCCATCAGTGGGACCCAAAACTTACAGGTCTACAATGAGCAGTTCTTC

size: many
D: .
V: TRBV12-3/TRBV12-4
J: TRBJ1-6
CDR3: CASTDAGEPLHF
DNA: TGTGCCAGCACGGATGCCGGCGAACCCCTCCACTTT

size: .
D: .
V: TRBV7-6
J: TRBJ2-7
CDR3: CASTPPGAGISYEQYF
DNA: TGTGCCAGTACCCCTCCGGGGGCCGGTATATCCTACGAGCAGTACTTC

size: many
D: .
V: TRBV2
J: TRBJ1-1
CDR3: CASTPAPNTEAFF
DNA: TGTGCCAGCACGCCGGCACCTAACACTGAAGCTTTCTTT

size: .
D: TRBD2
V: TRBV7-9
J: TRBJ2-7
CDR3: CASSRPGGTEQIF
DNA: TGTGCCAGCAGTCGTCCGGGAGGAACTGAGCAGATCTTC

size: many
D: .
V: TRBV9
J: TRBJ2-2
CDR3: CASRSGPRDTGELFF
DNA: TGTGCCAGCAGATCGGGGCCAAGGGACACCGGGGAGCTGTTTTTT

size: .
D: .
V: TRBV7-6
J: TRBJ2-7
CDR3: CACSLRGGNYEQYF
DNA: TGTGCCTGCAGCCTCCGCGGGGGCAACTACGAGCAGTACTTC

size: .
D: TRBD2
V: TRBV12-3/TRBV12-4
J: TRBJ2-5
CDR3: CASSLGLVGETQYF
DNA: TGTGCCAGCAGTTTGGGACTAGTGGGGGAGACCCAGTACTTC

size: .
D: .
V: TRBV15
J: TRBJ1-1
CDR3: CATSSDEGDLEAFF
DNA: TGTGCCACCAGCAGTGACGAGGGGGACCTTGAAGCTTTCTTT

size: .
D: TRBD1
V: TRBV29-1
J: TRBJ1-1
CDR3: CSVEGDRGSTEAFF
DNA: TGCAGCGTTGAGGGGGACAGGGGTTCCACTGAAGCTTTCTTT

size: many
D: TRBD1
V: TRBV20-1
J: TRBJ1-5
CDR3: CSAEGDRFSNQPQHF
DNA: TGCAGTGCGGAAGGGGACAGGTTTAGCAATCAGCCCCAGCATTTT

size: few
D: .
V: TRBV20-1
J: TRBJ1-1
CDR3: CSARRDVANTEAFF
DNA: TGCAGTGCTCGACGGGACGTGGCGAACACTGAAGCTTTCTTT

size: .
D: .
V: TRBV2
J: TRBJ1-6
CDR3: CASSEALFGVGGSPLHF
DNA: TGTGCCAGCAGTGAAGCGCTTTTCGGGGTCGGTGGGTCACCCCTCCACTTT

size: .
D: TRBD1
V: TRBV25-1
J: TRBJ1-6
CDR3: CASSPGQGHVEDSPLHF
DNA: TGTGCCAGCAGTCCAGGACAGGGGCACGTCGAGGATTCACCCCTCCACTTT

size: .
D: .
V: TRBV15
J: TRBJ1-6
CDR3: CATSSFDSVGEALHF
DNA: TGTGCCACCAGCAGCTTTGATTCGGTGGGCGAGGCCCTCCACTTT

size: few
D: .
V: TRBV5-1
J: TRBJ1-2
CDR3: CASSLATLDGYYGYTF
DNA: TGCGCCAGCAGCTTGGCCACATTGGACGGATACTATGGCTACACCTTC

size: .
D: .
V: TRBV20-1
J: TRBJ1-6
CDR3: CSARLQGSYNSPLHF
DNA: TGCAGTGCCCGTCTCCAGGGATCCTATAATTCACCCCTCCACTTT

size: many
D: .
V: TRBV2
J: TRBJ1-5
CDR3: CASSSRFSNQPQHF
DNA: TGTGCCAGCAGTTCACGGTTTAGCAATCAGCCCCAGCATTTT

size: .
D: TRBD1
V: TRBV5-1
J: TRBJ2-5
CDR3: CASSLAAGGRETQYF
DNA: TGCGCCAGCAGCTTGGCAGCAGGGGGCAGAGAGACCCAGTACTTC

size: few
D: TRBD1
V: TRBV20-1
J: TRBJ1-5
CDR3: CSASHDLPGQNNQPQHF
DNA: TGCAGTGCTAGTCACGACCTCCCGGGACAGAACAATCAGCCCCAGCATTTT

size: many
D: TRBD1
V: TRBV7-2
J: TRBJ1-6
CDR3: CASSFRDRDSPLHF
DNA: TGTGCCAGCAGCTTCAGGGACAGGGACTCACCCCTCCACTTT

size: .
D: TRBD2
V: TRBV2
J: TRBJ2-5
CDR3: CASRKGLAGEETQYF
DNA: TGTGCCAGCAGAAAGGGTCTAGCGGGAGAAGAGACCCAGTACTTC

size: few
D: TRBD2
V: TRBV2
J: TRBJ2-7
CDR3: CASSHTSVNLYEQYF
DNA: TGTGCCAGCAGCCACACTAGCGTAAACTTGTACGAGCAGTACTTC

size: many
D: .
V: TRBV2
J: TRBJ1-2
CDR3: CASSDSYGYTF
DNA: TGTGCCAGCAGTGACAGCTATGGCTACACCTTC

size: few
D: TRBD1
V: TRBV2
J: TRBJ2-7
CDR3: CASRLGQGYEQYF
DNA: TGTGCCAGCAGGCTGGGACAGGGCTACGAGCAGTACTTC

size: .
D: TRBD2
V: TRBV12-3/TRBV12-4
J: TRBJ2-7
CDR3: CASSFSAGVYEQYF
DNA: TGTGCCAGCAGTTTTTCAGCGGGAGTCTACGAGCAGTACTTC

size: many
D: .
V: TRBV24-1
J: TRBJ2-7
CDR3: CATSDVGEFEQYF
DNA: TGTGCCACCAGTGATGTAGGTGAGTTCGAGCAGTACTTC

size: few
D: .
V: TRBV5-1
J: TRBJ1-2
CDR3: CASSLPPGGPGYGYTF
DNA: TGCGCCAGCAGCTTGCCTCCTGGGGGGCCTGGATATGGCTACACCTTC

size: few
D: .
V: TRBV7-2
J: TRBJ1-2
CDR3: CASSFIIRGPYGYTF
DNA: TGTGCCAGCAGCTTTATTATTCGGGGGCCCTATGGCTACACCTTC

size: few
D: .
V: TRBV7-2
J: TRBJ2-7
CDR3: CASSSGDALNSYEQYF
DNA: TGTGCCAGCAGCTCTGGGGACGCCCTCAACTCCTACGAGCAGTACTTC

size: .
D: TRBD2
V: TRBV5-6
J: TRBJ2-7
CDR3: CASRRLGLAAYEQYF
DNA: TGTGCCAGCAGAAGACTGGGGCTAGCGGCCTACGAGCAGTACTTC

size: many
D: .
V: TRBV24-1
J: TRBJ1-5
CDR3: CATSDLGQPQHF
DNA: TGTGCCACCAGTGATTTGGGGCAGCCCCAGCATTTT

size: .
D: .
V: TRBV29-1
J: TRBJ1-4
CDR3: CSVRNSNEKLFF
DNA: TGCAGCGTTAGGAATTCGAATGAAAAACTGTTTTTT

size: many
D: .
V: TRBV24-1
J: TRBJ1-2
CDR3: CATSDEKGGYGYTF
DNA: TGTGCCACCAGTGATGAAAAGGGTGGCTATGGCTACACCTTC

size: .
D: TRBD1
V: TRBV27
J: TRBJ2-5
CDR3: CASSQAGQGGETQYF
DNA: TGTGCCAGCAGCCAAGCTGGACAGGGGGGAGAGACCCAGTACTTC

size: many
D: .
V: TRBV7-2
J: TRBJ1-3
CDR3: CASSSPGHTIYF
DNA: TGTGCCAGCAGCTCCCCTGGGCACACCATATATTTT

size: many
D: .
V: TRBV7-3
J: TRBJ2-5
CDR3: CASSLGRTVLRETQYF
DNA: TGTGCCAGCAGCTTGGGCAGAACCGTCTTGCGGGAGACCCAGTACTTC

size: many
D: .
V: TRBV29-1
J: TRBJ1-1
CDR3: CSVDIRAGNTEAFF
DNA: TGCAGCGTTGATATCAGAGCTGGAAACACTGAAGCTTTCTTT

size: few
D: .
V: TRBV7-2
J: TRBJ1-3
CDR3: CASSEGARYTIYF
DNA: TGTGCCAGCAGCGAGGGAGCTCGGTACACCATATATTTT

size: .
D: .
V: TRBV29-1
J: TRBJ2-1
CDR3: CSVERRVNEQFF
DNA: TGCAGCGTTGAACGGCGGGTGAATGAGCAGTTCTTC

size: .
D: TRBD2
V: TRBV20-1
J: TRBJ2-7
CDR3: CSASTGLAGGEYEQYF
DNA: TGCAGTGCTAGTACGGGACTAGCGGGAGGAGAATACGAGCAGTACTTC